A selection of T cell receptor beta chains follows, all from one sample in a study of T cell repertoires in ileal Crohn's disease. Using immunoSEQ multiplex PCR, the repertoire was profiled, and TCRdb retains in-frame clones only, with some absent. The top ten clones hold roughly an eighth of a sample with approximately 3,600 clones, 72% of them seen once. The sequenced sample consisted of ileal tissue. All receptors derive from an adult with Crohn's disease. CDR3s include the opening cysteine and the closing phenylalanine or tryptophan. Each record gives: clone size, V gene, J gene, D gene, CDR3 DNA, CDR3 protein. D genes are given only for firm matches. Size is stated for part of the rows, as once, few or many counts, or as a class when the clone is expanded.

clone_size: -
v_call: TRBV2
j_call: TRBJ1-5
d_call: -
cdr3_nt: TGTGCCAGCAGTGAAGGACAGAACTTAAGGCCCCAGCATTTT
cdr3_aa: CASSEGQNLRPQHF

clone_size: few
v_call: TRBV27
j_call: TRBJ1-5
d_call: -
cdr3_nt: TGTGCCAGCTCTTCCGGGGGGGGCTTTAATAGCAATCAGCCCCAGCATTTT
cdr3_aa: CASSSGGGFNSNQPQHF

clone_size: -
v_call: TRBV9
j_call: TRBJ2-1
d_call: -
cdr3_nt: TGTGCCAGCAGCTCACTAGTTTACAATGAGCAGTTCTTC
cdr3_aa: CASSSLVYNEQFF

clone_size: -
v_call: TRBV11-3
j_call: TRBJ2-7
d_call: -
cdr3_nt: TGTGCCAGCAGGGGAGGCAGCTCCTCCTACGAGCAGTACTTC
cdr3_aa: CASRGGSSSYEQYF

clone_size: large
v_call: TRBV27
j_call: TRBJ1-2
d_call: -
cdr3_nt: TGTGCCAGCAGTTCCCCGACATTGGGTAACTATGGCTACACCTTC
cdr3_aa: CASSSPTLGNYGYTF

clone_size: -
v_call: TRBV5-1
j_call: TRBJ2-2
d_call: -
cdr3_nt: TGTGCCAGCAGCTTGGGACTGCAAATCGGGGAGCTGTTTTTT
cdr3_aa: CASSLGLQIGELFF

clone_size: -
v_call: TRBV6-5
j_call: TRBJ1-5
d_call: -
cdr3_nt: TGTGCCAGCAGCGGCCTAGGGGGACATGATCAGCCTCAGCATTTT
cdr3_aa: CASSGLGGHDQPQHF

clone_size: -
v_call: TRBV7-2
j_call: TRBJ2-3
d_call: TRBD2
cdr3_nt: TGTGCCAGCAGCGGCGGACTAGGCACAGATACGCAGTATTTT
cdr3_aa: CASSGGLGTDTQYF

clone_size: -
v_call: TRBV6-5
j_call: TRBJ1-6
d_call: -
cdr3_nt: TGTGCCAGCAGCCCGACAGGAACCTATAATTCACCCCTCCACTTT
cdr3_aa: CASSPTGTYNSPLHF

clone_size: -
v_call: TRBV9
j_call: TRBJ1-2
d_call: TRBD1
cdr3_nt: TGTGCCAGCAGCTCCGGGACAGGGGAGGCGAACTATGGCTACACCTTC
cdr3_aa: CASSSGTGEANYGYTF

clone_size: large
v_call: TRBV6-6
j_call: TRBJ2-6
d_call: TRBD1
cdr3_nt: TGTGCCAGCAGTTCTCAGGGGGCATATGGGGCCAACGTCCTGACTTTC
cdr3_aa: CASSSQGAYGANVLTF

clone_size: -
v_call: TRBV7-2
j_call: TRBJ2-1
d_call: TRBD2
cdr3_nt: TGTGCCAGCAGCCTCTTGGGACTAGCGGTTTACAATGAGCAGTTCTTC
cdr3_aa: CASSLLGLAVYNEQFF

clone_size: -
v_call: TRBV10-1
j_call: TRBJ1-5
d_call: -
cdr3_nt: TGCGCCAGCAGCGCAAACAGGCACAATCAGCCCCAGCATTTT
cdr3_aa: CASSANRHNQPQHF

clone_size: -
v_call: TRBV2
j_call: TRBJ1-5
d_call: -
cdr3_nt: TGTGCCAGCAGTATCTCTAGTGAGCCCCAGCATTTT
cdr3_aa: CASSISSEPQHF

clone_size: -
v_call: TRBV7-9
j_call: TRBJ1-1
d_call: -
cdr3_nt: TGTGCCAGCAGCTTGGGCCAGAGTAACACTGAAGCTTTCTTT
cdr3_aa: CASSLGQSNTEAFF

clone_size: -
v_call: TRBV19
j_call: TRBJ1-3
d_call: -
cdr3_nt: TGTGCCAGTAGTCCCCGGGGCTCTGGAAACACCATATATTTT
cdr3_aa: CASSPRGSGNTIYF

clone_size: -
v_call: TRBV5-5
j_call: TRBJ2-7
d_call: TRBD2
cdr3_nt: TGTGCCAGCAGCCTCACGGGGGGGCACTACGAGCAGTACTTC
cdr3_aa: CASSLTGGHYEQYF

clone_size: -
v_call: TRBV7-6
j_call: TRBJ2-7
d_call: TRBD1
cdr3_nt: TGTGCCAGCAGCTCGGGAACAGGGGGCGAGCAGTACTTC
cdr3_aa: CASSSGTGGEQYF

clone_size: -
v_call: TRBV6-5
j_call: TRBJ1-1
d_call: TRBD1
cdr3_nt: TGTGCCAGCAGGGGACAGGGCGAGAACACTGAAGCTTTCTTT
cdr3_aa: CASRGQGENTEAFF

clone_size: -
v_call: TRBV4-3
j_call: TRBJ1-3
d_call: TRBD1
cdr3_nt: TGCGCCAGCAGCCAAGGGACAGGGGCTGGAAACACCATATATTTT
cdr3_aa: CASSQGTGAGNTIYF

clone_size: -
v_call: TRBV7-2
j_call: TRBJ2-5
d_call: TRBD1
cdr3_nt: TGTGCCAGCAGCCTTGGGACAGGGTTCCGGACCCAGTACTTC
cdr3_aa: CASSLGTGFRTQYF

clone_size: few
v_call: TRBV27
j_call: TRBJ2-5
d_call: TRBD2
cdr3_nt: TGTGCCAGCAGTTTAACTAGCGGGAGATGGGAGACCCAGTACTTC
cdr3_aa: CASSLTSGRWETQYF

clone_size: -
v_call: TRBV7-4
j_call: TRBJ2-7
d_call: TRBD2
cdr3_nt: TGTGCCGCGGGGGAGTCCGAGTCCTACGAGCAGTACTTC
cdr3_aa: CAAGESESYEQYF